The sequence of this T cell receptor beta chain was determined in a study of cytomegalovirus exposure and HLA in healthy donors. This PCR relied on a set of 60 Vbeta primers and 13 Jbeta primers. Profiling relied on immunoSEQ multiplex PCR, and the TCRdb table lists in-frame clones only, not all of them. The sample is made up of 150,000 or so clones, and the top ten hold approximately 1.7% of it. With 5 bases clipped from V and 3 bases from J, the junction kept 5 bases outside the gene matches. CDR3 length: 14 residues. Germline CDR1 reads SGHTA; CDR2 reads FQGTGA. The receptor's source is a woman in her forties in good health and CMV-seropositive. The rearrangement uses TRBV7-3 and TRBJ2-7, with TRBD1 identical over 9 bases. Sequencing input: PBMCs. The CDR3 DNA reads TGTGCCAGCAGCCCTGGGACAGGGAACTACGAGCAGTACTTC. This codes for CASSPGTGNYEQYF.